These T cell receptor beta chains were read from a single sample in a study of T-cell memory formation after mild COVID-19. TCRdb ran MiXCR on the 5' RACE reads and lists one entry per CDR3 protein. The sample has under 550,000 distinct CDR3 sequences, about 20% seen once. Sequencing was carried out using PBMCs or a T cell subset sorted from them (not recorded which). These receptors were obtained from an adult woman who had mild COVID-19 (a few samples of this study predate the infection). Cell type and time point are not known. Each CDR3 is given with its conserved first and last residue. D genes are given only for firm matches. For some rows the clone size is stated as once, few or many, or as a class when expanded; others skip it.

TRBV29-1	TRBD2	NA	TRBJ2-3	CSVEDSGLARTDTQYF	TGCAGCGTTGAAGATAGTGGACTAGCGCGGACAGATACGCAGTATTTT
TRBV5-1	NA	NA	TRBJ2-3	CASSPRGDRSTDTQYF	TGCGCCAGCAGCCCAAGGGGGGACCGGAGCACAGATACGCAGTATTTT
TRBV12-3/TRBV12-4	TRBD1	NA	TRBJ1-6	CASGSLFGDSHNSPLHF	TGTGCCAGTGGTTCTTTGTTCGGGGACAGCCATAATTCACCCCTCCACTTT
TRBV7-2	NA	NA	TRBJ2-7	CASSPRGASYEQYF	TGTGCCAGCAGCCCGAGAGGGGCCTCCTACGAGCAGTACTTC
TRBV20-1	NA	few	TRBJ1-2	CSATRPGQPYGYTF	TGCAGTGCAACCCGCCCCGGACAGCCCTATGGCTACACCTTC
TRBV7-2	NA	few	TRBJ2-7	CASAGPSSYEQYF	TGTGCCAGTGCGGGACCGAGCTCCTACGAGCAGTACTTC
TRBV7-9	NA	many	TRBJ2-7	CASSLSRSYEQYF	TGTGCCAGCAGCTTAAGCAGGTCCTACGAGCAGTACTTC
TRBV15	NA	NA	TRBJ2-6	CATSKQLSGANVLTF	TGTGCCACCAGCAAACAGCTCTCTGGGGCCAACGTCCTGACTTTC
TRBV24-1	NA	NA	TRBJ2-2	CATSDPSVAGELFF	TGTGCCACCAGTGATCCGAGTGTGGCCGGGGAGCTGTTTTTT
TRBV7-6	TRBD1	few	TRBJ2-3	CASSTRQGPTDTQYF	TGTGCCAGCAGCACGCGACAGGGTCCGACAGATACGCAGTATTTT
TRBV6-1	NA	few	TRBJ1-5	CASSERLADNQPQHF	TGTGCCAGCAGTGAGCGGCTAGCGGACAATCAGCCCCAGCATTTT
TRBV9	TRBD1	NA	TRBJ2-7	CASSEAGTAEYEQYF	TGTGCCAGCAGCGAGGCCGGGACAGCGGAATACGAGCAGTACTTC
TRBV29-1	NA	NA	TRBJ2-7	CSVEVGSYEQYF	TGCAGCGTTGAGGTAGGATCCTACGAGCAGTACTTC
TRBV19	NA	NA	TRBJ1-2	CASLSSGDRRNYGYTF	TGTGCCAGCCTCTCTTCTGGCGACCGTCGAAACTATGGCTACACCTTC
TRBV20-1	NA	few	TRBJ2-1	CSALQGGRWFF	TGCAGTGCCCTTCAGGGGGGGCGGTGGTTCTTC
TRBV6-5	TRBD2	few	TRBJ2-5	CASSSPGSGDQYF	TGTGCCAGCAGTTCCCCGGGTAGCGGGGACCAATACTTC
TRBV7-2	TRBD1	few	TRBJ2-7	CASSLGDRIYEQYF	TGTGCCAGCAGCTTAGGGGACAGGATCTACGAGCAGTACTTC
TRBV7-2	NA	few	TRBJ2-6	CASSFLFSSGANVLTF	TGTGCCAGCAGCTTTTTGTTTAGCTCTGGGGCCAACGTCCTGACTTTC
TRBV2	NA	NA	TRBJ1-5	CASRQLDSVSQPQHF	TGTGCCAGCAGGCAACTCGACAGCGTGTCGCAGCCCCAGCATTTT
TRBV20-1	TRBD2	NA	TRBJ2-3	CSARDPGLAVTDTQYF	TGCAGTGCTAGAGACCCGGGACTAGCGGTTACAGATACGCAGTATTTT
TRBV7-9	TRBD1	NA	TRBJ2-3	CAITPKKDRGWDTQYF	TGTGCCATCACTCCAAAGAAGGACAGGGGATGGGATACGCAGTATTTT
TRBV29-1	TRBD2	NA	TRBJ2-3	CSGRAGGPKDTQYF	TGCAGCGGCCGAGCGGGAGGGCCCAAAGATACGCAGTATTTT
TRBV2	NA	NA	TRBJ2-5	CAIRGGLTQYF	TGTGCCATCAGGGGGGGACTTACCCAGTACTTC
TRBV7-3	NA	NA	TRBJ2-3	CASSLFNTDTQYF	TGTGCCAGCAGCTTATTCAACACAGATACGCAGTATTTT
TRBV10-3	TRBD2	NA	TRBJ2-3	CAISGLAGASDTQYF	TGTGCCATCAGTGGACTAGCGGGGGCCTCAGATACGCAGTATTTT
TRBV9	NA	few	TRBJ1-2	CASSASTSGPYGYTF	TGTGCCAGCAGCGCCTCCACCTCAGGGCCCTATGGCTACACCTTC
TRBV11-3	NA	NA	TRBJ2-1	CASSLDPEKNEQFF	TGTGCCAGCAGCTTAGATCCGGAGAAGAATGAGCAGTTCTTC
TRBV12-3/TRBV12-4	NA	few	TRBJ2-1	CASSLGGDYDLGNEQFF	TGTGCCAGCAGTTTGGGGGGAGACTACGACCTCGGCAATGAGCAGTTCTTC
TRBV19	TRBD2	NA	TRBJ2-3	CASSKPTMLGLGADTQYF	TGTGCCAGTAGTAAACCCACGATGTTGGGACTAGGGGCAGATACGCAGTATTTT
TRBV30	TRBD2	many	TRBJ2-1	CAWSVRREGTEQFF	TGTGCCTGGAGTGTAAGGCGGGAGGGCACTGAGCAGTTCTTC
TRBV15	NA	few	TRBJ1-1	CATSSRGNTEAFF	TGTGCCACCAGCAGTCGTGGGAACACTGAAGCTTTCTTT
TRBV2	NA	NA	TRBJ1-6	CASSVGGSPLHF	TGTGCCAGCAGTGTCGGTGGCTCACCCCTCCACTTT
TRBV6-2/TRBV6-3	NA	few	TRBJ1-5	CASSYSLTGNQPQHF	TGTGCCAGCAGTTACTCGCTCACGGGAAATCAGCCCCAGCATTTT
TRBV12-3/TRBV12-4	NA	few	TRBJ1-3	CAISGPASGNTIYF	TGTGCCATCAGTGGGCCAGCCTCTGGAAACACCATATATTTT
TRBV20-1	NA	few	TRBJ2-7	CSASSSSEQYF	TGCAGTGCTAGTTCTAGCTCCGAGCAGTACTTC
TRBV3-1	NA	NA	TRBJ1-5	CASSQGGAGVNQPQHF	TGTGCCAGCAGCCAAGGAGGGGCAGGGGTTAATCAGCCCCAGCATTTT
TRBV5-1	TRBD1	NA	TRBJ2-5	CASSLGGDSSTQYF	TGCGCCAGCAGCTTGGGAGGGGACAGTTCGACCCAGTACTTC
TRBV5-1	NA	many	TRBJ1-1	CASSPQGSEAFF	TGCGCCAGCAGCCCCCAGGGTTCTGAAGCTTTCTTT
TRBV15	NA	few	TRBJ1-5	CATSRDPQQPQHF	TGTGCCACCAGCAGAGATCCACAGCAGCCCCAGCATTTT
TRBV24-1	NA	few	TRBJ2-2	CATSDIGQNTGELFF	TGTGCCACCAGTGATATCGGACAGAACACCGGGGAGCTGTTTTTT